The rows below give T cell receptor beta chains drawn from one sample of a study of T cells after yellow fever vaccination. MiXCR was run by TCRdb on the 5' RACE reads, yielding one entry per CDR3 protein. The sample comprises 400,000 or so distinct CDR3 sequences, about 19% of which are singletons, and around 17% rests with the top ten. Sequenced here: PBMCs, sampled before the yellow fever booster vaccination. These receptors were collected from a man younger than 35 who received the YFV17D yellow fever vaccine. CDR3s include the opening cysteine and the closing phenylalanine or tryptophan.

j_call: TRBJ2-3
v_call: TRBV4-2
cdr3_length: 16
cdr3_aa: CASSQNSGGGTDTQYF

j_call: TRBJ1-2
v_call: TRBV9
cdr3_length: 13
cdr3_aa: CASSESLIQGYTF

j_call: TRBJ2-3
v_call: TRBV14
cdr3_length: 15
cdr3_aa: CASRPQGVGPDTQYF

j_call: TRBJ2-7
v_call: TRBV13
cdr3_length: 12
cdr3_aa: CASSLRGSEQYF

j_call: TRBJ2-7
v_call: TRBV11-2
cdr3_length: 14
cdr3_aa: CASSSTGLRNEQYF

j_call: TRBJ1-1
v_call: TRBV20-1
cdr3_length: 13
cdr3_aa: CSAGTPVNTEAFF

j_call: TRBJ2-7
v_call: TRBV15
cdr3_length: 14
cdr3_aa: CATSTGQGDYEQYF

j_call: TRBJ1-3
v_call: TRBV6-1
cdr3_length: 15
cdr3_aa: CASSENWGAGNTIYF

j_call: TRBJ2-2
v_call: TRBV29-1
cdr3_length: 13
cdr3_aa: CSVESPNTGELFF

j_call: TRBJ1-2
v_call: TRBV5-1
cdr3_length: 14
cdr3_aa: CASSLAAHMEGYTF

j_call: TRBJ2-4
v_call: TRBV29-1
cdr3_length: 15
cdr3_aa: CSAGYRDKQADIQYF

j_call: TRBJ2-6
v_call: TRBV20-1
cdr3_length: 15
cdr3_aa: CSARTGGDGANVLTF

j_call: TRBJ2-1
v_call: TRBV7-8
cdr3_length: 13
cdr3_aa: CASSGGDYNEQFF

j_call: TRBJ2-1
v_call: TRBV10-3
cdr3_length: 14
cdr3_aa: CAIPPSRVRLRRFF

j_call: TRBJ2-3
v_call: TRBV12-3/TRBV12-4
cdr3_length: 15
cdr3_aa: CASSLNWGVTDTQYF

j_call: TRBJ2-1
v_call: TRBV5-6
cdr3_length: 14
cdr3_aa: CASSFPRYDNEQFF

j_call: TRBJ1-1
v_call: TRBV4-2
cdr3_length: 15
cdr3_aa: CASSHGGVSNTEAFF

j_call: TRBJ2-1
v_call: TRBV5-6
cdr3_length: 14
cdr3_aa: CASSLISPGGPRFF

j_call: TRBJ2-5
v_call: TRBV6-5
cdr3_length: 15
cdr3_aa: CASSYSTGGQETQYF

j_call: TRBJ1-2
v_call: TRBV5-1
cdr3_length: 15
cdr3_aa: CASSLETGNLYGYTF

j_call: TRBJ2-6
v_call: TRBV7-6
cdr3_length: 16
cdr3_aa: CASSSPGGSGANVLTF

j_call: TRBJ1-5
v_call: TRBV12-3/TRBV12-4
cdr3_length: 13
cdr3_aa: CASSFRMDQPQHF